The text below deals with one T cell receptor beta chain. This sample is drawn from a study of blood T cell repertoires in COVID-19. For the study at large: The United States, Italy and Spain provided the acute and convalescent COVID-19 samples. Nucleic acid was either cDNA or gDNA, and it came from T cells, B-cell-depleted T cells, or PBMCs.

The method was immunoSEQ multiplex PCR; TCRdb's version includes in-frame clones alone and lacks a portion of them. The profile shows 150,000 to 200,000 clones, about 86% of them singletons. This CDR3 comprises 17 residues. CDR1 and CDR2 from the germline V gene are SNHLY and FYNNEI. V was trimmed by 1 base and J by 0 bases, leaving 13 bases between them. The origin of this receptor is a human donor with acute or convalescent COVID-19. The donor label of this sample is uncertain. The specimen was peripheral blood. The chain is built from TRBV2 and TRBJ1-3, with D maybe TRBD1 (5 bases). CDR3 nucleotide sequence: TGTGCCAGCAGTGAAGTAGGGGCAGGACGCTCTGGAAACACCATATATTTT. The encoded protein is CASSEVGAGRSGNTIYF.